Listed below are T cell receptor beta chains from one sample, sequenced in a study of siplizumab effects on memory and regulatory T cells. Sequencing used immunoSEQ multiplex PCR; TCRdb keeps in-frame clones, though not all of them. The table includes approximately 94,000 clones, 94% detected once. The specimen was non-Treg CD4+ T cells sorted from blood. These receptors were obtained from a human donor in good health. Each CDR3 is given with its conserved first and last residue. The order of the fields is V gene, clone size, J gene, D gene, CDR3 length, CDR3 DNA, CDR3 protein. A D gene is named only where the DNA matches it firmly. Part of the rows lack a size; the others show once, few, many or a class for expanded clones.

v_gene: TRBV28; abundance: NA; j_gene: TRBJ1-1; d_gene: NA; len: 12; CDR3nt: TGTGCCAGCAGTTCTCCGACAGGAGAAGCTTTCTTT; CDR3aa: CASSSPTGEAFF
v_gene: TRBV7-7; abundance: NA; j_gene: TRBJ2-2; d_gene: TRBD1; len: 17; CDR3nt: TGTGCTAGCAGCCAGGGGCGGTTGACAGGGGGCTACGGGGAGCTGTTTTTT; CDR3aa: CASSQGRLTGGYGELFF
v_gene: TRBV18; abundance: NA; j_gene: TRBJ1-2; d_gene: NA; len: 13; CDR3nt: TGTGCCAGCTCACCCGGGCAGGAGCATGGCTACACCTTC; CDR3aa: CASSPGQEHGYTF
v_gene: TRBV18; abundance: once; j_gene: TRBJ2-3; d_gene: NA; len: 17; CDR3nt: TGTGCCAGCTCACCACCGAGTAGCGCAGAATTTACAGATACGCAGTATTTT; CDR3aa: CASSPPSSAEFTDTQYF
v_gene: TRBV5-8; abundance: NA; j_gene: TRBJ2-5; d_gene: TRBD2; len: 17; CDR3nt: TGTGCCAGCAGCTTGGAGCGCGGGAGGGCCTTAGGGGAGACCCAGTACTTC; CDR3aa: CASSLERGRALGETQYF
v_gene: TRBV4-2; abundance: NA; j_gene: TRBJ2-7; d_gene: NA; len: 15; CDR3nt: TGTGCCAGCAGCCAAGCGCCCGGGAGTCCCTACGAGCAGTACTTC; CDR3aa: CASSQAPGSPYEQYF
v_gene: TRBV9; abundance: NA; j_gene: TRBJ2-7; d_gene: NA; len: 15; CDR3nt: TGTGCCAGCAGCGTAGATCCGAAAAGGGGCTACGAGCAGTACTTC; CDR3aa: CASSVDPKRGYEQYF
v_gene: TRBV5-1; abundance: NA; j_gene: TRBJ1-2; d_gene: NA; len: 15; CDR3nt: TGCGCCAGCAGCTTGATGATAGGGGTAGGCTATGGCTACACCTTC; CDR3aa: CASSLMIGVGYGYTF
v_gene: TRBV25-1; abundance: few; j_gene: TRBJ2-1; d_gene: TRBD2; len: 16; CDR3nt: TGTGCCAGCAGTACGACCAGGGCTAGCGGGAGGAATGAGCAGTTCTTC; CDR3aa: CASSTTRASGRNEQFF
v_gene: TRBV5-1; abundance: NA; j_gene: TRBJ2-7; d_gene: NA; len: 14; CDR3nt: TGCGCCAGCAGCTCGGGGGATAGCTCCTACGAGCAGTACTTC; CDR3aa: CASSSGDSSYEQYF
v_gene: TRBV19; abundance: NA; j_gene: TRBJ2-3; d_gene: NA; len: 15; CDR3nt: TGTGCCAGTAGTATCAACCGGGACACCTCAAATACGCAGTATTTT; CDR3aa: CASSINRDTSNTQYF
v_gene: TRBV10-1; abundance: NA; j_gene: TRBJ2-1; d_gene: TRBD2; len: 16; CDR3nt: TGCGCCAGCAGTAAGTCTTGGACTAGAGCCTACAATGAGCAGTTCTTC; CDR3aa: CASSKSWTRAYNEQFF
v_gene: TRBV28; abundance: NA; j_gene: TRBJ1-5; d_gene: NA; len: 14; CDR3nt: TGTGCCAGCAGTTGGACTGTCAGAGGGCAGCCCCAGCATTTT; CDR3aa: CASSWTVRGQPQHF
v_gene: TRBV19; abundance: NA; j_gene: TRBJ2-2; d_gene: TRBD1; len: 16; CDR3nt: TGTGCCAGTAGTGTCCGGGACAGGGGGCCGGACGGGGAGCTGTTTTTT; CDR3aa: CASSVRDRGPDGELFF
v_gene: TRBV19; abundance: NA; j_gene: TRBJ1-1; d_gene: NA; len: 13; CDR3nt: TGTGCCAGTAGTATAGGTCCGCCAGCCGAAGCTTTCTTT; CDR3aa: CASSIGPPAEAFF
v_gene: TRBV6-6; abundance: once; j_gene: TRBJ2-2; d_gene: NA; len: 14; CDR3nt: TGTGCCAGTAGGGGAGCATCGACCACCGGGGAGCTGTTTTTT; CDR3aa: CASRGASTTGELFF
v_gene: TRBV19; abundance: few; j_gene: TRBJ1-2; d_gene: NA; len: 14; CDR3nt: TGTGCCAGTAGTACACAGGGCAGGGGCTATGGCTACACCTTC; CDR3aa: CASSTQGRGYGYTF
v_gene: TRBV29-1; abundance: once; j_gene: TRBJ2-7; d_gene: TRBD1; len: 14; CDR3nt: TGCAGCGTTGGGCGGGACAGGGGTTACTACGAGCAGTACTTC; CDR3aa: CSVGRDRGYYEQYF
v_gene: TRBV9; abundance: NA; j_gene: TRBJ2-1; d_gene: NA; len: 15; CDR3nt: TGTGCCAGCAGCGTAGCACGGGAACGGCGGAATGAGCAGTTCTTC; CDR3aa: CASSVARERRNEQFF
v_gene: TRBV19; abundance: once; j_gene: TRBJ1-1; d_gene: NA; len: 14; CDR3nt: TGTGCCAGTAGTATAGGAGCAGGGGTAACTGAAGCTTTCTTT; CDR3aa: CASSIGAGVTEAFF
v_gene: TRBV11-2; abundance: NA; j_gene: TRBJ2-7; d_gene: NA; len: 13; CDR3nt: TGTGCCAGCAGCTTAGTTCTAGAGGGGCAATGTGACTTC; CDR3aa: CASSLVLEGQCDF
v_gene: TRBV5-1; abundance: NA; j_gene: TRBJ2-7; d_gene: TRBD2; len: 14; CDR3nt: TGCGCCAGCAGCTTGGGGACTAGCTCCTACGAGCAGTACTTC; CDR3aa: CASSLGTSSYEQYF
v_gene: TRBV5-6; abundance: NA; j_gene: TRBJ2-3; d_gene: NA; len: 13; CDR3nt: TGTGCCAGCAGCTTTCAGCGGGCAGATACGCAGTATTTT; CDR3aa: CASSFQRADTQYF
v_gene: TRBV19; abundance: NA; j_gene: TRBJ2-3; d_gene: NA; len: 11; CDR3nt: TGTGCCAGTAGTGCTACAGATACGCAGTATTTT; CDR3aa: CASSATDTQYF
v_gene: TRBV6-5; abundance: NA; j_gene: TRBJ2-7; d_gene: TRBD2; len: 13; CDR3nt: TGTGCCTCAAACCGGGGACTAGCGGGACAGCAGTACTTC; CDR3aa: CASNRGLAGQQYF
v_gene: TRBV9; abundance: NA; j_gene: TRBJ2-3; d_gene: NA; len: 13; CDR3nt: TGTGCCAGCAGCCCCTCGTACCCAGATACGCAGTATTTT; CDR3aa: CASSPSYPDTQYF
v_gene: TRBV5-1; abundance: NA; j_gene: TRBJ2-7; d_gene: TRBD1; len: 15; CDR3nt: TGCGCCAGCAGCTTTGGTGGGACAGAGTTTTACGAGCAGTACTTC; CDR3aa: CASSFGGTEFYEQYF
v_gene: TRBV6-1; abundance: NA; j_gene: TRBJ1-5; d_gene: NA; len: 13; CDR3nt: TGTGCCACCCAGACAGATAGCAATCAGCCCCAGCATTTT; CDR3aa: CATQTDSNQPQHF
v_gene: TRBV20-1; abundance: NA; j_gene: TRBJ1-2; d_gene: NA; len: 11; CDR3nt: TGCAGTGCTAGAGATTACAGAGGCTACACCTTC; CDR3aa: CSARDYRGYTF
v_gene: TRBV14; abundance: NA; j_gene: TRBJ2-5; d_gene: TRBD1; len: 15; CDR3nt: TGTGCCAGCAGCCCCGGGGACAGGGGGCGTGGGACCCAGTACTTC; CDR3aa: CASSPGDRGRGTQYF
v_gene: TRBV7-9; abundance: NA; j_gene: TRBJ1-1; d_gene: NA; len: 14; CDR3nt: TGTGCCAGCAGCTTATCAGGGACGAACACTGAAGCTTTCTTT; CDR3aa: CASSLSGTNTEAFF
v_gene: TRBV18; abundance: NA; j_gene: TRBJ2-7; d_gene: NA; len: 14; CDR3nt: TGTGCCAGCTCACCCCGGATAGAAACCTACGAGCAGTACTTC; CDR3aa: CASSPRIETYEQYF
v_gene: TRBV2; abundance: few; j_gene: TRBJ2-7; d_gene: TRBD1; len: 11; CDR3nt: TGTGCCAGCGCTACAGGGGACGAGCAGTACTTC; CDR3aa: CASATGDEQYF
v_gene: TRBV6-1; abundance: NA; j_gene: TRBJ1-1; d_gene: NA; len: 12; CDR3nt: TGTGCCAGCAGTGAACATAACACTGAAGCTTTCTTT; CDR3aa: CASSEHNTEAFF
v_gene: TRBV27; abundance: once; j_gene: TRBJ2-5; d_gene: TRBD2; len: 16; CDR3nt: TGTGCCAGCAGTCGGGCCGGGACTAGCGGGAGAGAGACCCAGTACTTC; CDR3aa: CASSRAGTSGRETQYF
v_gene: TRBV14; abundance: NA; j_gene: TRBJ1-4; d_gene: NA; len: 16; CDR3nt: TGTGCCAGCAGCCATAACACTCTGGGGGGGAATGAAAAACTGTTTTTT; CDR3aa: CASSHNTLGGNEKLFF
v_gene: TRBV19; abundance: NA; j_gene: TRBJ2-5; d_gene: TRBD2; len: 17; CDR3nt: TGTGCCAGTAGGGGACTAGCGGGAGTGATAGTTCAAGAGACCCAGTACTTC; CDR3aa: CASRGLAGVIVQETQYF
v_gene: TRBV6-5; abundance: NA; j_gene: TRBJ1-4; d_gene: NA; len: 15; CDR3nt: TGTGCCAGCACAAATTTCGACCGAGGAAATGAAAAACTGTTTTTT; CDR3aa: CASTNFDRGNEKLFF
v_gene: TRBV4-2; abundance: NA; j_gene: TRBJ2-2; d_gene: NA; len: 17; CDR3nt: TGTGCCAGCAGCCCCGTTGCGGGCTATGCGAACACCGGGGAGCTGTTTTTT; CDR3aa: CASSPVAGYANTGELFF
v_gene: TRBV9; abundance: NA; j_gene: TRBJ2-1; d_gene: NA; len: 16; CDR3nt: TGTGCCAGCAGCGCGGGACATAGCAGCTCCTACAATGAGCAGTTCTTC; CDR3aa: CASSAGHSSSYNEQFF
v_gene: TRBV5-4; abundance: NA; j_gene: TRBJ2-7; d_gene: NA; len: 18; CDR3nt: TGTGCCAGCAGCTTTGGTATTGGTGTTAGCGAGGTTTCCTACGAGCAGTACTTC; CDR3aa: CASSFGIGVSEVSYEQYF
v_gene: TRBV6-1; abundance: NA; j_gene: TRBJ1-5; d_gene: NA; len: 11; CDR3nt: TGTGCCAGCAGTGAGGGTCAGCCCCAGCATTTT; CDR3aa: CASSEGQPQHF
v_gene: TRBV29-1; abundance: few; j_gene: TRBJ1-1; d_gene: NA; len: 12; CDR3nt: TGCAGCGCTCACAGGGCGGGGACTGAAGCTTTCTTT; CDR3aa: CSAHRAGTEAFF
v_gene: TRBV6-5; abundance: NA; j_gene: TRBJ2-5; d_gene: NA; len: 13; CDR3nt: TGTGCCAGCAGTTACAGGCTAGCGATTGAGCAGTACTTC; CDR3aa: CASSYRLAIEQYF
v_gene: TRBV4-1; abundance: NA; j_gene: TRBJ1-2; d_gene: NA; len: 16; CDR3nt: TGCGCCAGCAGCCAAGATGCTTTCAGGGGAGCCAATGGCTACACCTTC; CDR3aa: CASSQDAFRGANGYTF
v_gene: TRBV6-5; abundance: NA; j_gene: TRBJ1-2; d_gene: TRBD1; len: 13; CDR3nt: TGTGCCAGCAGTCCAGGGGGTGGATATGGCTACACCTTC; CDR3aa: CASSPGGGYGYTF
v_gene: TRBV28; abundance: NA; j_gene: TRBJ2-3; d_gene: TRBD1; len: 14; CDR3nt: TGTGCCAGCAGTTTGGGAGGGGGACAGGGTACGCAGTATTTT; CDR3aa: CASSLGGGQGTQYF
v_gene: TRBV5-5; abundance: NA; j_gene: TRBJ1-2; d_gene: TRBD1; len: 16; CDR3nt: TGTGCCAGCAGCTGGGGGTGGGGACAGGGAGAGGATGGCTACACCTTC; CDR3aa: CASSWGWGQGEDGYTF
v_gene: TRBV2; abundance: NA; j_gene: TRBJ2-7; d_gene: NA; len: 12; CDR3nt: TGTGCCAGCACCGGACTTCAGCCGGAGCAGTACTTC; CDR3aa: CASTGLQPEQYF
v_gene: TRBV12-5; abundance: NA; j_gene: TRBJ2-3; d_gene: TRBD2; len: 18; CDR3nt: TGTGCTAGTGGTTTGAAGGGACTAGCGGGACCTAGCACAGATACGCAGTATTTT; CDR3aa: CASGLKGLAGPSTDTQYF
v_gene: TRBV5-1; abundance: NA; j_gene: TRBJ2-5; d_gene: NA; len: 14; CDR3nt: TGCGCCAGCAGCCTAGACAGCTTACAAGAGACCCAGTACTTC; CDR3aa: CASSLDSLQETQYF
v_gene: TRBV11-2; abundance: NA; j_gene: TRBJ2-3; d_gene: NA; len: 19; CDR3nt: TGTGCCAGCAGCTTAAGGGGGTCCCAGCAAGGCCCCCTCACAGATACGCAGTATTTT; CDR3aa: CASSLRGSQQGPLTDTQYF
v_gene: TRBV27; abundance: few; j_gene: TRBJ2-5; d_gene: TRBD1; len: 16; CDR3nt: TGTGCCAGCAGCCACCAGTCGGGACAGTTTATGGAGACCCAGTACTTC; CDR3aa: CASSHQSGQFMETQYF
v_gene: TRBV28; abundance: NA; j_gene: TRBJ2-5; d_gene: NA; len: 11; CDR3nt: TGTGCCAGCAGTTTCTTTCAGACCCAGTACTTC; CDR3aa: CASSFFQTQYF